This paragraph reports one T cell receptor (beta chain). The specificity of this receptor is unknown. It has no much larger one-base neighbor in the sample; base qualities were not kept. This record comes from a study of cytomegalovirus exposure and HLA in healthy donors (dated by TCRdb to the late 2010s). The study in broad terms: An earlier analysis of approximately 600 of the donors reported roughly 300 Gb of sequence data and more than 90 million unique TCR beta sequences from some 180 million T cells. Roughly 310 gigabases of sequencing data and approximately 80 million unique TCR sequences were included in an early release covering under 650 HLA-typed donors. Of the 350 to 450 genotyped donors, approximately 80% fell in the genetic ancestry cluster associated with self-reported Caucasian donors. The study was designed to test whether signatures of past pathogen exposure could be identified by cataloging public T cell receptors. The study used immunosequencing to profile the T cell repertoires of 666 subjects and linked those repertoires to cytomegalovirus serostatus. A separate validation cohort of 100 to 150 different subjects was used in addition to the roughly 640-subject first cohort. The study combined high-throughput TCR immunosequencing, statistical association of individual TCRs with disease status, and machine learning to predict cytomegalovirus infection status. A later analysis re-examined previously published TCR beta repertoires from 600 to 700 donors and added high-resolution HLA genotyping to investigate patterns of TCR occurrence. In the later analysis, no new phenotypic data were used to find candidate immune exposures; instead, reliance was placed on TCR beta sequences and their occurrence across donors. An earlier analysis of more than 450 of the donors used high-throughput TCR beta sequencing to judge whether each TCR beta V gene segment behaved as functional or pseudogenic. Donor age, sex, ethnicity and CMV serostatus were compiled together with the repertoire data. In a later genetic analysis, genome-wide SNP genotypes for about three fifths of the roughly 670 donors were used, and that subset was treated as a discovery cohort. All discovery cohort repertoires had been generated on a single sequencing platform. Class I and class II HLA loci were covered by the typing at four-digit resolution. Typing coverage varied by locus: roughly 629-640 donors for A, B, C, DRB1 and DQB1; approximately 560 for DQA1; approximately 610 for DPA1; around 450 for DPB1. Because of strong linkage in the cohort, roughly five DR-DQ haplotypes were treated as single units for association and clustering. Among some 400 genotyped donors of the cohort, an average of about 240,000 unique TCR beta nucleotide sequences was sequenced per donor, of which 15% to 20% were non-productive.

Results the study describes overall, beyond this receptor: Most TCR sequences were seen in very few donors, while some public TCRs were found in many individuals. According to a later analysis, most CMV-associated TCR beta chains appeared to be HLA-restricted, and the HLA associations seemed to be driven largely by CMV exposure. The study gave a list of 150 to 200 TCR beta chains associated with cytomegalovirus. Immune exposure information for the cohort was limited to CMV serostatus. An association between a missense DCLRE1C variant and V-gene and J-gene trimming of TCR beta chains was found in a later genetic analysis and replicated in an independent cohort. It was suggested by the authors that the approach could potentially be generalized to other disease states and immunological phenotypes. Roughly uniform sequencing depth across donors was assumed in presence/absence analyses, although this assumption may not hold. In a later analysis, several top co-occurrence clusters were reported to appear linked to parvovirus B19, influenza, CMV and Epstein-Barr virus. According to a later genetic analysis, donors in an Asian-associated ancestry cluster had fewer N-insertions in productive TCRs than the approximately 700-donor mean. HLA typing was unavailable for some donors at each locus, so association tests used only the typed subset. The cohort was sequenced for TCR beta chains only, and without alpha or paired-chain data the features that could be detected were limited. In a later analysis, TCR association rates were found to vary across HLA loci, with the most associated TCRs seen for DRB1 alleles and the fewest for HLA-C alleles. A further reported finding was that TCR beta sequences accurately predicted the HLA-A and HLA-B alleles for most subjects in the first cohort. Because the 87-base-pair reads could not distinguish some IMGT-functional V segments, including TRBV6-2 and TRBV6-3, those segments were excluded. Strong co-occurrence of HLA alleles, especially DR and DQ, made assigning TCR associations to individual alleles difficult. A later analysis found that HLA-associated TCR beta chains were more clonally expanded and had lower generation probabilities than equally common non-associated chains. Correlated functional status among segregating V segments might be attributable to linkage disequilibrium, but an unknown experimental factor could not be ruled out. The earlier analysis of a few hundred of the donors excluded 15 to 20 rarely observed V segments, including chromosome 9 orphons, because counts were too low. In vitro tests confirmed that a few of the cytomegalovirus-associated TCR beta chains recognize cytomegalovirus antigens. In both the original and validation cohorts, the classifier was reported to diagnose cytomegalovirus status with high specificity and sensitivity. The sequencing pipeline was judged likely to have produced a cluster of highly shared sequence variants as a technical artifact. In an earlier analysis of fewer than 750 of the donors, most TCR beta V segments were observed in productive rearrangements about 87% or about 30% of the time, broadly matching IMGT annotations. At a false discovery rate of 0.05, a later analysis linked fewer than 20,000 TCR beta sequences to specific HLA alleles.

In total, roughly 670 healthy bone marrow donors made up the cohort. All cohort members were sampled while nominally healthy, although unrecorded immune exposures were likely present. The donor tested CMV seropositive and was one of the 289 seropositive cohort members. A peripheral blood sample was provided by each donor, and peripheral blood mononuclear cells were used for TCR beta sequencing. Genomic DNA extraction from the blood cell samples was performed with the Qiagen DNeasy Blood Extraction Kit. V is cut by 4 bases and J by 3 bases, and the space between the germline ends is 25 bases. Measured from the cysteine to the phenylalanine, the CDR3 is 18 residues long. The retained sequence is limited to the CDR3, 54 bases, with the frame set at the first base. According to the germline V gene, CDR1 reads SGHDT and CDR2 reads YYEEEE. The receptor library was made with the immunoSEQ multiplex PCR assay. A mixture of 60 forward primers for TCR Vbeta segments and 13 reverse primers for TCR Jbeta segments was used in the multiplex PCR. Amplification of the CDR3 region of rearranged TCR beta genes was performed with a multiplex PCR assay on genomic DNA. The Illumina HiSeq System was used to sequence the amplified TCR beta libraries as 87-base-pair reads. The authors' analysis ran thus. A later analysis counted about 80 million unique TCR beta chains across the 700 or so repertoires, and 10 million to 12 million of these chains were shared by at least two donors. To remove PCR and sequencing errors, raw reads were error-corrected and collapsed into unique sequences using a nearest-neighbor algorithm that merged closely related sequences. CDR3 sequences were aligned to IMGT reference sequences to assign V, D and J gene segments. Each retained sequence needed at least a six-nucleotide match to both a V gene segment and a J gene segment. Rearrangements were classified as productive when the CDR3 lacked stop codons and remained in frame with V and J, and all other rearrangements were classified as non-productive. Following IMGT convention, CDR3 was defined as the stretch from the second conserved V-encoded cysteine up to the conserved J-encoded phenylalanine. The earlier analysis of about 590 of the donors excluded sequences that lacked an unambiguous match to a single V gene segment. An earlier analysis of fewer than 750 of the donors classified V segments as functional when productive rearrangements were above 56.7% and as segregating when the standard deviation between donors was above 5%. A statistical classification framework was built to diagnose cytomegalovirus status from the catalog of TCR beta chain sequences. A later analysis assigned V and J genes by comparing TCR nucleotide sequences with IMGT/GENE-DB human TR gene sequences. In a later analysis, CDR3 sequences and most-parsimonious VDJ recombination scenarios were assigned using the TCRdist pipeline. In a later analysis, every TCR beta chain was defined by the combination of its CDR3 amino acid sequence and its V-gene family, and reads without a unique V-gene family were dropped. As a way to deal with suspected cross-contamination and a sequencing artifact, a later analysis dropped 450 to 600 nucleotide sequences that were highly shared and had low generation probability. In a later analysis, a clonal expansion index for each public chain was calculated from normalized within-repertoire ranks of inferred template counts. A later analysis computed generation probabilities with a VDJ recombination model fitted to out-of-frame rearrangements, and checked the results against IGoR. In a later analysis, TCR-TCR, TCR-HLA and TCR-CMV co-occurrence was scored with hypergeometric tests, and a repertoire-size bias correction was applied to TCR pairs. In a later analysis, false discovery rates were estimated by permuting HLA or CMV assignments 20 times. In a later analysis, co-occurring TCRs were grouped using DBSCAN, and TCRdist sequence similarity was added for clustering within HLA-allele-positive subsets. For co-occurrence clustering, repertoires with fewer than 30,000 or more than 120,000 public chains were excluded, along with roughly five repertoires with anomalous nucleotide sharing. Not all clones reach the TCRdb copy of this immuneACCESS table, which keeps in-frame sequences only. Checked studies attribute under half of the gap to unresolved V genes and leave the rest unexplained. V and J calls and clone size are given by that table; D and trimming were obtained from the DNA. In all, the sample holds around 99,000 clones, and roughly 80% of those were seen once. Under 3.5% of the sample comes from the top ten.

The TCR comes from a man aged 25 to 45 in good health and CMV-seropositive. The sequenced sample consisted of PBMCs. The chain links TRBV5-6 with TRBJ2-5; a tentative D call is TRBD2 (5 bases match). The bases read TGTGCCAGCAGCCCGAGGGAATGGTGGGCACCAAATGAAGAGACCCAGTACTTC. It is translated as CASSPREWWAPNEETQYF.